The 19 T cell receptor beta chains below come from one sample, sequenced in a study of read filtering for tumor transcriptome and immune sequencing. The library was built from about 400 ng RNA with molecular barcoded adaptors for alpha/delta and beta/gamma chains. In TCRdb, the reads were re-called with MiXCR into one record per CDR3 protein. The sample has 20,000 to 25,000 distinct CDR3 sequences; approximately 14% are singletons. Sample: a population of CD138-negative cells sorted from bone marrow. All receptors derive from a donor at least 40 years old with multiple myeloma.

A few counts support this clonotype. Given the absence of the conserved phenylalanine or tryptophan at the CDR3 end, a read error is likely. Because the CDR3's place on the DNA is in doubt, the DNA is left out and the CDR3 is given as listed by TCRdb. The CDR3 sequence is CASSAVAATYERYI. The V and J genes are TRBV5-1 and TRBJ2-7. The length of the CDR3 is 14 amino acids, counting both ends. Germline V CDR1 and CDR2: SGHRS, YFSETQ.

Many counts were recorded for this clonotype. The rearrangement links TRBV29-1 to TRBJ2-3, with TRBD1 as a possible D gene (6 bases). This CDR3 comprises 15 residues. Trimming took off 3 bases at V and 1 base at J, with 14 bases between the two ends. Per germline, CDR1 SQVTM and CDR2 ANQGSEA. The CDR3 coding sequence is TGCAGCGTTGACGCGGCTCAGGGGCGCACAGATACGCAGTATTTT. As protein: CSVDAAQGRTDTQYF.

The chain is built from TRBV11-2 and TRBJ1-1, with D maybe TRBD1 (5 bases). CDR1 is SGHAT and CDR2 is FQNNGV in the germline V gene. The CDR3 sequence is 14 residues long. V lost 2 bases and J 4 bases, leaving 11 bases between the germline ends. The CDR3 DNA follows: TGTGCCAGCAGCTTAACCAGGGAGGTCACTGAAGCTTTCTTT. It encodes CASSLTREVTEAFF.

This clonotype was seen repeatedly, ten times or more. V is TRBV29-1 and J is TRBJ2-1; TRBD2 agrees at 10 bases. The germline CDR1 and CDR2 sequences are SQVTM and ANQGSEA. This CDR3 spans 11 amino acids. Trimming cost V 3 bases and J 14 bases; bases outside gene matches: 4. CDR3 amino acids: CSVDGLAGEFF. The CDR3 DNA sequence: TGCAGCGTTGATGGGCTAGCGGGGGAGTTCTTC.

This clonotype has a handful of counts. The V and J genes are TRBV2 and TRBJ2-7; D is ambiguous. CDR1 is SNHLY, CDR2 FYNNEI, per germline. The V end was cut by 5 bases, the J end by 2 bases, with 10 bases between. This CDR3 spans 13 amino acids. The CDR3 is CASSPRTAYEQYF. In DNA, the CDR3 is TGTGCCAGCAGTCCTAGGACGGCCTACGAGCAGTACTTC.

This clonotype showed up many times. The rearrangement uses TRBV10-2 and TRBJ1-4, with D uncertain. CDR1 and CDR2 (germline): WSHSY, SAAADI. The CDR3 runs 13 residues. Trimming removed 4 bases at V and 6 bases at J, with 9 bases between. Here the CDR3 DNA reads TGCGCCAGCAGTGTCGGGAACTATGAAAAACTGTTTTTT. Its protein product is CASSVGNYEKLFF.

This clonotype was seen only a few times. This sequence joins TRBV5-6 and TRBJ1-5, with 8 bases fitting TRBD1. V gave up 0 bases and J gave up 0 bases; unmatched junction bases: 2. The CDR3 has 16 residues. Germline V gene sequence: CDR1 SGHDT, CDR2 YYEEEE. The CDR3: CASSLGDRNSNQPQHF. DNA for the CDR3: TGTGCCAGCAGCTTGGGGGACAGGAATAGCAATCAGCCCCAGCATTTT.

The CDR3 DNA is TGTGCCAGCACCCATAGTTACTCCCCGGATACGCAGTATTTT. Amino acids: CASTHSYSPDTQYF. The genes are TRBV12-3 or TRBV12-4 and TRBJ2-3, with D uncertain. V gave up 7 bases and J gave up 6 bases, with 17 bases separating them. CDR3 length equals 14 residues.

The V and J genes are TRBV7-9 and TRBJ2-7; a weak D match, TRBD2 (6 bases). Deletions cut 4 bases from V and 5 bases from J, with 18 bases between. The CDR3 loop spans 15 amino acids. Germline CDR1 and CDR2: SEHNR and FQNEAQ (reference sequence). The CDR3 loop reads CASSSGVSGADEQYF. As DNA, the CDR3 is TGTGCCAGCAGCTCCGGAGTGTCGGGAGCCGACGAGCAGTACTTC.

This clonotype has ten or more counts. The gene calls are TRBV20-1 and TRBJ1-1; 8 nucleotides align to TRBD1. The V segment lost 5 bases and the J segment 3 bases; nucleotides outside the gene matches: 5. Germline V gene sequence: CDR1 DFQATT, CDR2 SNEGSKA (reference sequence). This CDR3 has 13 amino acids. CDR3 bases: TGCAGTGCTTACGACAGGGGCGACACTGAAGCTTTCTTT. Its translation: CSAYDRGDTEAFF.

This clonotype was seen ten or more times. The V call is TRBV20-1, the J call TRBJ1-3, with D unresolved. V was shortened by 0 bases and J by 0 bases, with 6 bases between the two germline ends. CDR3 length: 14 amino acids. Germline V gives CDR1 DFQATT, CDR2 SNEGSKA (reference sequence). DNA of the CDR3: TGCAGTGCTAGAGATTTTGGCTCTGGAAACACCATATATTTT. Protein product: CSARDFGSGNTIYF.

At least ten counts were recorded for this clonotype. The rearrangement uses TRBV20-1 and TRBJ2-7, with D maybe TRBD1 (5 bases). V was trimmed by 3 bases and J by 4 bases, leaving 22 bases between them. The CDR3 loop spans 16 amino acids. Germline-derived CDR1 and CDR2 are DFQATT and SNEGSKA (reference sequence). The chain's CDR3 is CSASSPGAVAGYEQYF. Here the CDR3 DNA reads TGCAGTGCTAGTTCTCCTGGGGCCGTTGCCGGGTACGAGCAGTACTTC.

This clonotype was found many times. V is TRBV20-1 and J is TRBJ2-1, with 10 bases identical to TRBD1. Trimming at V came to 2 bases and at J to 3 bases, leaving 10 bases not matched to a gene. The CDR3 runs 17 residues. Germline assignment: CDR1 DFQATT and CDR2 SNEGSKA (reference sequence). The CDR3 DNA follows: TGCAGTGCTAGAAACCCTCCCGGGACAGGGGTCTACAATGAGCAGTTCTTC. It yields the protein CSARNPPGTGVYNEQFF.

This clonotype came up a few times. The CDR3 reads CASSLERTGGSAFF. The CDR3 nucleotides read TGCGCCAGCAGCTTGGAAAGGACAGGGGGGTCGGCTTTCTTT. This chain links TRBV5-1 with TRBJ1-1, with 10 bases matching TRBD1. The junction had 7 bases not matched to a gene; V was cut back by 0 bases and J by 11 bases. CDR1 and CDR2 (germline): SGHRS, YFSETQ. CDR3 length: 14 amino acids.

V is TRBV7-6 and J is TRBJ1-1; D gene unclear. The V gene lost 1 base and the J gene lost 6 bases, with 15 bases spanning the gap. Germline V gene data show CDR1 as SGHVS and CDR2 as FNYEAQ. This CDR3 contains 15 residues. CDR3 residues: CASSLDPTTGSEAFF. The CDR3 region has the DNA TGTGCCAGCAGCTTAGACCCAACAACTGGATCTGAAGCTTTCTTT.

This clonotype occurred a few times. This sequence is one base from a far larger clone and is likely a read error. The CDR3 here is CASSFETPDEKLFF. Written as DNA, the CDR3 is TGTGCCAGCAGCTTCGAGACACCCGATGAAAAACTGTTTTTT. The rearrangement uses TRBV5-4 and TRBJ1-4; D gene uncertain. V lost 2 bases and J lost 6, with 11 bases in between. The CDR3 loop spans 14 amino acids. From germline, CDR1 is SGHNT and CDR2 YYREEE (reference sequence).

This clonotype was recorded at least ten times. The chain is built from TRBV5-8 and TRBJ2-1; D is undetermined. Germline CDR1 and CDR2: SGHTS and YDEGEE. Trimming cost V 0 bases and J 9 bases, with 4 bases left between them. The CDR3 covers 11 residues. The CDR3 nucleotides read TGTGCCAGCAGCTTGGCGGTTGAGCAGTTCTTC. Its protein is CASSLAVEQFF.

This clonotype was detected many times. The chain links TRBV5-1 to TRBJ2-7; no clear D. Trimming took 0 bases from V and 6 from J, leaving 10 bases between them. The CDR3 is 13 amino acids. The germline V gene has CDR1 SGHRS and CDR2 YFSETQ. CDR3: CASSLVGSGEQYF. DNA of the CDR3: TGCGCCAGCAGCTTGGTAGGCTCGGGCGAGCAGTACTTC.

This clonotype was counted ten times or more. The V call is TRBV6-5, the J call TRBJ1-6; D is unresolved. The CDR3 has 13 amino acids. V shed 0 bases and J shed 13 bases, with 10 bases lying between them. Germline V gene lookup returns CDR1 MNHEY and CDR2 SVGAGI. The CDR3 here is CASSYSYLHPLHF. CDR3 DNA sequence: TGTGCCAGCAGTTACTCGTATCTTCATCCCCTCCACTTT.